Listed below are T cell receptor beta chains from one sample, sequenced in a study of blood T cell repertoires in COVID-19. The method was immunoSEQ multiplex PCR; TCRdb's version includes in-frame clones alone and lacks a portion of them. The profile shows roughly 200,000 clones, roughly 85% of them singletons. Specimen: PBMCs or T cells enriched from blood (not recorded which). Receptors were obtained from a man aged 35 to 55 who had recovered from COVID-19. Each CDR3 is given with its conserved first and last residue. Fields, in order: D gene, V gene, clone size, CDR3 length, J gene, CDR3 protein, CDR3 DNA. D genes are given only for firm matches. Size is omitted from some rows. Given values are once, few, many or a class for expanded clones.

d_gene: TRBD2; v_gene: TRBV6-5; abundance: -; len: 16; j_gene: TRBJ2-1; CDR3aa: CASSSLLAASYNEQFF; CDR3nt: TGTGCCAGCAGTTCGCTACTAGCGGCCTCCTACAATGAGCAGTTCTTC
d_gene: -; v_gene: TRBV7-2; abundance: -; len: 11; j_gene: TRBJ1-1; CDR3aa: CASVRNTEAFF; CDR3nt: TGTGCCAGCGTCCGTAACACTGAAGCTTTCTTT
d_gene: -; v_gene: TRBV12-5; abundance: -; len: 16; j_gene: TRBJ2-5; CDR3aa: CASGLILGQHQETQYF; CDR3nt: TGTGCTAGTGGTTTGATACTTGGACAGCACCAAGAGACCCAGTACTTC
d_gene: -; v_gene: TRBV11-3; abundance: -; len: 16; j_gene: TRBJ2-1; CDR3aa: CASSLDGATASRGQFF; CDR3nt: TGTGCCAGCAGCTTAGATGGGGCGACAGCTTCGCGTGGGCAGTTCTTC
d_gene: -; v_gene: TRBV6-5; abundance: -; len: 14; j_gene: TRBJ1-2; CDR3aa: CASSQRGLNGGYTF; CDR3nt: TGTGCCAGCAGCCAAAGAGGGCTTAACGGTGGCTACACCTTC
d_gene: -; v_gene: TRBV7-9; abundance: -; len: 15; j_gene: TRBJ2-1; CDR3aa: CASSLSRSSYNEQFF; CDR3nt: TGTGCCAGCAGCTTATCTAGGAGCTCCTACAATGAGCAGTTCTTC
d_gene: TRBD1; v_gene: TRBV13; abundance: -; len: 13; j_gene: TRBJ1-4; CDR3aa: CASSLRDREKLFF; CDR3nt: TGTGCCAGCAGCTTACGGGACAGGGAAAAACTGTTTTTT
d_gene: -; v_gene: TRBV5-1; abundance: -; len: 15; j_gene: TRBJ2-7; CDR3aa: CASSLDRVGSYEQYF; CDR3nt: TGCGCCAGCAGCTTGGATCGGGTAGGTTCCTACGAGCAGTACTTC
d_gene: -; v_gene: TRBV28; abundance: -; len: 15; j_gene: TRBJ1-2; CDR3aa: CASSLGGALTYGYTF; CDR3nt: TGTGCCAGCAGTTTAGGGGGGGCCCTAACTTATGGCTACACCTTC
d_gene: -; v_gene: TRBV5-1; abundance: once; len: 15; j_gene: TRBJ2-6; CDR3aa: CASVAAPSGANVLTF; CDR3nt: TGCGCCAGCGTAGCGGCCCCTTCTGGGGCCAACGTCCTGACTTTC
d_gene: -; v_gene: TRBV6-4; abundance: -; len: 13; j_gene: TRBJ2-7; CDR3aa: CASSDWTVYEQYF; CDR3nt: TGTGCCAGCAGTGACTGGACAGTTTACGAGCAGTACTTC
d_gene: -; v_gene: TRBV2; abundance: -; len: 13; j_gene: TRBJ2-3; CDR3aa: CASSEGTSDTQYF; CDR3nt: TGTGCCAGCAGTGAGGGGACTTCAGATACGCAGTATTTT
d_gene: TRBD2; v_gene: TRBV4-1; abundance: few; len: 17; j_gene: TRBJ2-1; CDR3aa: CASSQVALSGTYNEQFF; CDR3nt: TGCGCCAGCAGCCAAGTTGCCCTTAGCGGGACTTACAATGAGCAGTTCTTC
d_gene: -; v_gene: TRBV7-9; abundance: -; len: 14; j_gene: TRBJ2-1; CDR3aa: CASSFQISYNEQFF; CDR3nt: TGTGCCAGCAGCTTTCAAATTTCCTACAATGAGCAGTTCTTC
d_gene: TRBD2; v_gene: TRBV3-1/TRBV3-2; abundance: few; len: 16; j_gene: TRBJ2-5; CDR3aa: CASSQGTSGRMETQYF; CDR3nt: TGTGCCAGCAGCCAAGGGACTAGCGGGAGAATGGAGACCCAGTACTTC
d_gene: -; v_gene: TRBV5-4; abundance: -; len: 17; j_gene: TRBJ1-2; CDR3aa: CASSLPTRRRMELGYTF; CDR3nt: TGTGCCAGCAGCTTGCCGACTCGCCGACGTATGGAGCTAGGCTACACCTTC
d_gene: -; v_gene: TRBV20-1; abundance: -; len: 13; j_gene: TRBJ1-5; CDR3aa: CSASQGSNQPQHF; CDR3nt: TGCAGTGCTAGTCAGGGGAGCAATCAGCCCCAGCATTTT
d_gene: TRBD2; v_gene: TRBV4-3; abundance: -; len: 16; j_gene: TRBJ2-7; CDR3aa: CASSQDLAGVSYEQYF; CDR3nt: TGCGCCAGCAGCCAAGATCTAGCGGGAGTCTCGTACGAGCAGTACTTC
d_gene: TRBD2; v_gene: TRBV27; abundance: -; len: 17; j_gene: TRBJ2-7; CDR3aa: CASSLATSGRGPYEQYF; CDR3nt: TGTGCCAGCAGTTTAGCGACTAGCGGGAGGGGACCCTACGAGCAGTACTTC
d_gene: TRBD2; v_gene: TRBV4-2; abundance: -; len: 16; j_gene: TRBJ2-3; CDR3aa: CASSQEASGIMYTQYF; CDR3nt: TGTGCCAGCAGCCAAGAGGCTAGCGGGATTATGTATACGCAGTATTTT
d_gene: -; v_gene: TRBV7-2; abundance: -; len: 14; j_gene: TRBJ2-1; CDR3aa: CASSSSITGSEQFF; CDR3nt: TGTGCCAGCAGCTCATCTATAACAGGGTCTGAGCAGTTCTTC
d_gene: TRBD1; v_gene: TRBV2; abundance: -; len: 15; j_gene: TRBJ1-4; CDR3aa: CASSSYRGPNEKLFF; CDR3nt: TGTGCCAGCAGTTCCTACAGGGGTCCTAATGAAAAACTGTTTTTT
d_gene: TRBD2; v_gene: TRBV27; abundance: -; len: 16; j_gene: TRBJ2-7; CDR3aa: CASSLTGTSRSYEQYF; CDR3nt: TGTGCCAGCAGTTTAACCGGGACTAGCAGAAGCTACGAGCAGTACTTC
d_gene: -; v_gene: TRBV30; abundance: -; len: 14; j_gene: TRBJ2-7; CDR3aa: CAWGDNWQTYEQYF; CDR3nt: TGTGCCTGGGGTGATAATTGGCAGACATACGAGCAGTACTTC
d_gene: -; v_gene: TRBV10-2; abundance: -; len: 15; j_gene: TRBJ1-1; CDR3aa: CASSESRGINTEAFF; CDR3nt: TGCGCCAGCAGTGAGTCGCGGGGGATCAACACTGAAGCTTTCTTT
d_gene: -; v_gene: TRBV4-1; abundance: -; len: 15; j_gene: TRBJ2-5; CDR3aa: CASSQDLQGQETQYF; CDR3nt: TGCGCCAGCAGCCAAGACCTACAGGGTCAAGAGACCCAGTACTTC
d_gene: -; v_gene: TRBV30; abundance: -; len: 14; j_gene: TRBJ2-7; CDR3aa: CAWSVGGHSYEQYF; CDR3nt: TGTGCCTGGAGTGTAGGCGGTCACTCCTACGAGCAGTACTTC
d_gene: TRBD1; v_gene: TRBV11-3; abundance: -; len: 13; j_gene: TRBJ2-2; CDR3aa: CASGQGNTGELFF; CDR3nt: TGTGCCAGCGGACAGGGCAACACCGGGGAGCTGTTTTTT
d_gene: -; v_gene: TRBV2; abundance: -; len: 13; j_gene: TRBJ2-7; CDR3aa: CASRVGRWDEQYF; CDR3nt: TGTGCCAGCAGAGTGGGGAGATGGGACGAGCAGTACTTC
d_gene: TRBD1; v_gene: TRBV11-3; abundance: -; len: 14; j_gene: TRBJ1-1; CDR3aa: CASSSGGSVTEAFF; CDR3nt: TGTGCCAGCAGCTCAGGGGGATCGGTAACTGAAGCTTTCTTT
d_gene: -; v_gene: TRBV5-6; abundance: once; len: 16; j_gene: TRBJ1-1; CDR3aa: CASSLEGLVENTEAFF; CDR3nt: TGTGCCAGCAGCTTGGAGGGGTTGGTAGAGAACACTGAAGCTTTCTTT
d_gene: TRBD2; v_gene: TRBV5-1; abundance: -; len: 14; j_gene: TRBJ2-5; CDR3aa: CASSMTSGQETQYF; CDR3nt: TGCGCCAGCAGCATGACTAGCGGACAAGAGACCCAGTACTTC
d_gene: TRBD1; v_gene: TRBV6-2/TRBV6-3; abundance: -; len: 15; j_gene: TRBJ1-1; CDR3aa: CASSPWTGTNTEAFF; CDR3nt: TGTGCCAGCAGTCCCTGGACAGGGACCAACACTGAAGCTTTCTTT
d_gene: TRBD1; v_gene: TRBV6-1; abundance: -; len: 14; j_gene: TRBJ2-7; CDR3aa: CASSDPGQHHEQYF; CDR3nt: TGTGCCAGCAGTGATCCGGGACAGCACCACGAGCAGTACTTC
d_gene: TRBD2; v_gene: TRBV14; abundance: -; len: 15; j_gene: TRBJ2-1; CDR3aa: CASSQDSGLFNEQFF; CDR3nt: TGTGCCAGCAGCCAAGATAGCGGGCTTTTTAATGAGCAGTTCTTC
d_gene: TRBD1; v_gene: TRBV6-4; abundance: -; len: 19; j_gene: TRBJ2-6; CDR3aa: CASSDARQGPSSGANVLTF; CDR3nt: TGTGCCAGCAGTGACGCGAGACAGGGACCCAGCTCTGGGGCCAACGTCCTGACTTTC
d_gene: -; v_gene: TRBV25-1; abundance: -; len: 11; j_gene: TRBJ2-1; CDR3aa: CASTGYNEQFF; CDR3nt: TGTGCCAGCACCGGTTACAATGAGCAGTTCTTC
d_gene: -; v_gene: TRBV5-8; abundance: -; len: 16; j_gene: TRBJ1-5; CDR3aa: CASSLEGVRGNQPQHF; CDR3nt: TGTGCCAGCAGCTTGGAGGGGGTGCGTGGCAATCAGCCCCAGCATTTT
d_gene: -; v_gene: TRBV27; abundance: -; len: 14; j_gene: TRBJ2-7; CDR3aa: CASSLVGGAGEQYF; CDR3nt: TGTGCCAGCAGTTTAGTTGGGGGGGCAGGAGAGCAGTACTTC
d_gene: TRBD1; v_gene: TRBV20-1; abundance: few; len: 16; j_gene: TRBJ1-1; CDR3aa: CSASSYGQGVFTEAFF; CDR3nt: TGCAGTGCTAGTAGTTATGGACAGGGGGTTTTCACTGAAGCTTTCTTT
d_gene: -; v_gene: TRBV19; abundance: -; len: 13; j_gene: TRBJ2-5; CDR3aa: CASSIGPGETQYF; CDR3nt: TGTGCCAGTAGTATAGGCCCGGGAGAGACCCAGTACTTC
d_gene: -; v_gene: TRBV27; abundance: few; len: 13; j_gene: TRBJ1-2; CDR3aa: CASSLRRGYGYTF; CDR3nt: TGTGCCAGCAGTTTACGGAGGGGATATGGCTACACCTTC
d_gene: TRBD1; v_gene: TRBV3-1/TRBV3-2; abundance: -; len: 15; j_gene: TRBJ2-7; CDR3aa: CASSTRDRESHEQYF; CDR3nt: TGTGCCAGCAGCACTCGGGACAGGGAGTCCCACGAGCAGTACTTC
d_gene: -; v_gene: TRBV7-9; abundance: -; len: 11; j_gene: TRBJ2-7; CDR3aa: CASSHGGKQYF; CDR3nt: TGTGCCAGCAGCCATGGGGGCAAGCAGTACTTC
d_gene: TRBD1; v_gene: TRBV7-9; abundance: -; len: 13; j_gene: TRBJ2-7; CDR3aa: CASRQGAEYEQYF; CDR3nt: TGTGCCAGCAGACAGGGGGCGGAGTACGAGCAGTACTTC
d_gene: TRBD1; v_gene: TRBV11-2; abundance: -; len: 14; j_gene: TRBJ1-4; CDR3aa: CASSVWGQNEKLFF; CDR3nt: TGTGCCAGCAGCGTGTGGGGACAGAATGAAAAACTGTTTTTT
d_gene: TRBD2; v_gene: TRBV27; abundance: -; len: 14; j_gene: TRBJ2-1; CDR3aa: CASTLAGSYNEQFF; CDR3nt: TGTGCCAGCACACTAGCGGGCTCCTACAATGAGCAGTTCTTC
d_gene: TRBD2; v_gene: TRBV19; abundance: -; len: 15; j_gene: TRBJ2-5; CDR3aa: CASSVTSGIQETQYF; CDR3nt: TGTGCCAGTAGCGTGACTAGCGGGATTCAAGAGACCCAGTACTTC
d_gene: TRBD1; v_gene: TRBV5-6; abundance: few; len: 16; j_gene: TRBJ2-2; CDR3aa: CASSRRTGTNTGELFF; CDR3nt: TGTGCCAGCAGCCGTAGGACAGGGACCAACACCGGGGAGCTGTTTTTT
d_gene: TRBD2; v_gene: TRBV7-9; abundance: -; len: 14; j_gene: TRBJ2-3; CDR3aa: CASRLAGGYDTQYF; CDR3nt: TGTGCCAGCAGACTAGCGGGAGGGTACGATACGCAGTATTTT
d_gene: -; v_gene: TRBV5-1; abundance: -; len: 14; j_gene: TRBJ2-7; CDR3aa: CASSLDPTSYEQYF; CDR3nt: TGCGCCAGCAGCTTGGACCCCACGAGCTACGAGCAGTACTTC
d_gene: -; v_gene: TRBV25-1; abundance: -; len: 13; j_gene: TRBJ2-1; CDR3aa: CASHGESYNEQFF; CDR3nt: TGTGCCAGCCACGGGGAGTCCTACAATGAGCAGTTCTTC
d_gene: -; v_gene: TRBV19; abundance: -; len: 14; j_gene: TRBJ2-7; CDR3aa: CASSRGGGIHEQYF; CDR3nt: TGTGCCAGTTCTAGGGGGGGAGGAATCCACGAGCAGTACTTC
d_gene: -; v_gene: TRBV3-1/TRBV3-2; abundance: -; len: 15; j_gene: TRBJ2-7; CDR3aa: CASSLFGGGSYEQYF; CDR3nt: TGTGCCAGCAGCCTGTTTGGAGGTGGTTCCTACGAGCAGTACTTC
d_gene: TRBD1; v_gene: TRBV9; abundance: -; len: 15; j_gene: TRBJ2-7; CDR3aa: CASSVAGQGDYEQYF; CDR3nt: TGTGCCAGCAGCGTAGCAGGACAGGGGGATTACGAGCAGTACTTC